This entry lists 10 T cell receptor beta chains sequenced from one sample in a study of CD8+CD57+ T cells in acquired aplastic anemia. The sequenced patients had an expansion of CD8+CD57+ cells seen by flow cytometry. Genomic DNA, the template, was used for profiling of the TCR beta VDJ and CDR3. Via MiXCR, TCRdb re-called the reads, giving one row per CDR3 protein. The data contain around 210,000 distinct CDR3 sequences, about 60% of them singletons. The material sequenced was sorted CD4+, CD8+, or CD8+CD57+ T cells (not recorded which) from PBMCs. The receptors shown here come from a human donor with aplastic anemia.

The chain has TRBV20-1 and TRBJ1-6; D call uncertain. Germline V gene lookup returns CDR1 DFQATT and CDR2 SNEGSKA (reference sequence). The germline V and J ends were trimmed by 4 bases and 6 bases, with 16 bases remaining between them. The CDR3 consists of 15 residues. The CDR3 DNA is TGCAGTGCTACCCTTCGACGGTTATTTAATTCACCCCTCCACTTT. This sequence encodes CSATLRRLFNSPLHF.

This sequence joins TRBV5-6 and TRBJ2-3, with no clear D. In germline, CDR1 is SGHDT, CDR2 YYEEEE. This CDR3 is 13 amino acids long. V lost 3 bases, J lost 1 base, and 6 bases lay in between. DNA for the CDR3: TGTGCCAGCAGCTGGACCGGCACAGATACGCAGTATTTT. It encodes CASSWTGTDTQYF.

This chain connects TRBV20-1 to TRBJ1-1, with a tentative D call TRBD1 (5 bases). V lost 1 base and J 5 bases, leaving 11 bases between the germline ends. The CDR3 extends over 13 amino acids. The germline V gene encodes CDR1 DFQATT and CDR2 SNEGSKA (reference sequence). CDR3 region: CSARGGGDTEAFF. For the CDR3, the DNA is TGCAGTGCTAGAGGCGGGGGAGATACTGAAGCTTTCTTT.

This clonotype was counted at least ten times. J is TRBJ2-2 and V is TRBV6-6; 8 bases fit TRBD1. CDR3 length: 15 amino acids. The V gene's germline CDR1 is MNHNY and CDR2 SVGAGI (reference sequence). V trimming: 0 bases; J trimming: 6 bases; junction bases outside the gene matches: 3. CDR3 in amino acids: CASSYSGQGSGELFF. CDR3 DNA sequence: TGTGCCAGCAGTTACTCCGGACAGGGATCCGGGGAGCTGTTTTTT.

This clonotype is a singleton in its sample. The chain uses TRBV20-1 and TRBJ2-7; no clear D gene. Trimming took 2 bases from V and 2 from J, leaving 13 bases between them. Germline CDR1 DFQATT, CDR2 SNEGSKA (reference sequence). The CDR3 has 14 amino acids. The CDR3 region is CSARISIRPYEQYF. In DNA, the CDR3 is TGCAGTGCTAGAATCAGTATTCGTCCCTACGAGCAGTACTTC.

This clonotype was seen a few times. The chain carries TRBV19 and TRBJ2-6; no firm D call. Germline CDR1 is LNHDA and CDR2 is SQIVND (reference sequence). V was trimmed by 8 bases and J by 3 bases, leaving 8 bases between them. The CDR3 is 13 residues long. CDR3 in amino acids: CASSSRGANVLTF. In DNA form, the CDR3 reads TGTGCCAGTTCCAGTCGTGGGGCCAACGTCCTGACTTTC.

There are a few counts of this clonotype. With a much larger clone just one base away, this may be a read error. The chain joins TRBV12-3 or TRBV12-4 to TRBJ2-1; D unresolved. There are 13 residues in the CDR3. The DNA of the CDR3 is TGTGCCAGCAGTTTATACCTACGGAATGGGCAGTTCTTC. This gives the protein CASSLYLRNGQFF.

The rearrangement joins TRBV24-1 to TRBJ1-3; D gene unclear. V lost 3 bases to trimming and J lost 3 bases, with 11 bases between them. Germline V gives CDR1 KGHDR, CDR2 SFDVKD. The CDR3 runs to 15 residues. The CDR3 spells CATSDAKEIGNTIYF. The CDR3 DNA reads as TGTGCCACCAGTGATGCCAAGGAGATTGGAAACACCATATATTTT.

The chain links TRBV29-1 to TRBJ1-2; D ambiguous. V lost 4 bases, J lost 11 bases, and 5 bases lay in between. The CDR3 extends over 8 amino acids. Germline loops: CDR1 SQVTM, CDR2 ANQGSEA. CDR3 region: CSVGDYTF. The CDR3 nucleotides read TGCAGCGTTGGTGATTACACCTTC.

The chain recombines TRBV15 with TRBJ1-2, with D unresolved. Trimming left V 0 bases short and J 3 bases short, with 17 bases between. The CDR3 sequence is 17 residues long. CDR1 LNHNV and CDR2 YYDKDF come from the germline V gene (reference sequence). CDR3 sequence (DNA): TGTGCCACCAGCAGAGATAGGACGGACTACGTGGACTATGGCTACACCTTC. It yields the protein CATSRDRTDYVDYGYTF.